Presented here are 14 T cell receptor beta chains from one specimen sequenced in a study of metastatic and nonmetastatic thyroid tumors. Thyroid surgery had not been preceded by any treatment in any patient. TCRdb reprocessed the PCR reads using MiXCR. Of about 49,000 clones in the sample, around 20% were seen once. The sequencing sample was made of blood. The receptors originated from a female donor with papillary thyroid cancer or a benign thyroid nodule (not recorded which). Some clones in this sample may be carry-over from other donors' samples.

This clone was counted ten times or more. The chain is built from TRBV27 and TRBJ2-1, with D perhaps TRBD2 (6 bases). The CDR3 extends over 14 amino acids. Germline CDR1 is MNHEY and CDR2 is SMNVEV (reference sequence). V dropped 6 bases and J dropped 7 bases, with 16 bases sitting between them. CDR3 in amino acids: CASRLAPEGNEQFF. CDR3 nucleotide sequence: TGTGCCAGCAGGCTAGCGCCCGAGGGGAATGAGCAGTTCTTC.

This clone has a handful of counts. The chain links TRBV9 to TRBJ2-4, with TRBD2 as a possible D gene (6 bases). V was pared by 2 bases and J by 0 bases, with 15 bases between. The CDR3 extends over 17 amino acids. CDR1 is SGDLS, CDR2 YYNGEE, per germline. The CDR3 DNA reads as TGTGCCAGCAGCGTTGGCTGGAGGGGATTAGCCAAAAACATTCAGTACTTC. It encodes CASSVGWRGLAKNIQYF.

Of note for this clone: An end of the junction does not agree with germline; a read error may underlie this. The chain uses TRBV2 and TRBJ1-1, with 8 positions matching TRBD1. CDR3 length: 14 amino acids. Germline CDR1 and CDR2: SNHLY and FYNNEI. As DNA, the CDR3 is TGTGCCAGCAGTATGCAGGGGGCCAACTCTGAAGCTATCTTT. It codes for CASSMQGANSEAIF.

The chain has TRBV30 and TRBJ1-1; the D is unclear. CDR1 is GTSNPN, CDR2 SVGIG, per germline (reference sequence). Deletions cut 6 bases from V and 0 bases from J, with 11 bases between. This CDR3 comprises 13 residues. The CDR3 DNA reads TGTGCCTGTGAGGCGGGGATGAACACTGAAGCTTTCTTT. This encodes CACEAGMNTEAFF.

This clone was found many times. DNA for the CDR3: TGTGCCAGTGTGTCAGGGGATGGAACTGAAGCTTTCTTT. Amino acid sequence: CASVSGDGTEAFF. The chain couples TRBV19 to TRBJ1-1; perhaps TRBD1 as D (6 bases). Trimming left V 8 bases short and J 5 bases short, with 15 bases between. Germline loops: CDR1 LNHDA, CDR2 SQIVND (reference sequence). CDR3 length: 13 amino acids.

In this sample, this clone turned up many times. CDR3 coding DNA: TGCAGTGCTAGAGGATCGGGCGGCCAAGAGACCCAGTACTTC. Its translation: CSARGSGGQETQYF. The genes are TRBV20-1 and TRBJ2-5; D is uncertain. Trimming left V 1 base short and J 1 base short, with 10 bases between. This CDR3 is 14 amino acids long. The germline V gene encodes CDR1 DFQATT and CDR2 SNEGSKA (reference sequence).

About this clone: A single base separates this from a much larger clone, so it may be a read error. The same CDR3 can be traced to other DNA sequences in this sample. The chain joins TRBV6-1 to TRBJ2-7; unclear D gene. V lost 10 bases to trimming and J lost 0 bases, with 13 bases between them. CDR3 size: 13 residues. Looked up from germline, CDR1 is MNHNS and CDR2 is SASEGT. As DNA, the CDR3 is TGTGCCATTCTTGAGCCGGTCTCCTACGAGCAGTACTTC. Encoded protein: CAILEPVSYEQYF.

Points on this clone: Germline and junction disagree at one end, which may indicate a read error. J is TRBJ2-2 and V is TRBV7-2, with D maybe TRBD2 (5 bases). The CDR3 length is 14 residues. From germline, CDR1 is SGHTA and CDR2 FQGNSA. The CDR3 protein is CASSLEAVTGKLFF. CDR3 nucleotide sequence: TGTGCCAGCAGCTTAGAGGCAGTCACCGGGAAGCTGTTTTTT.

The table lists this clone with a few counts. The chain is built from TRBV6-1 and TRBJ1-6; unclear D gene. Trimming stripped 6 bases from V and 10 bases from J, with 19 bases between. The germline V gene encodes CDR1 MNHNS and CDR2 SASEGT. This CDR3 has 15 amino acids. The CDR3 DNA is TGTGCCAGCAGGGCACCGCACGGTTCTACATCACCCCTCCACTTT. It yields the protein CASRAPHGSTSPLHF.

Ten or more counts support this clone. The chain has TRBV12-3 or TRBV12-4 and TRBJ1-5; D gene uncertain. The CDR3 is made up of 12 amino acids. V shed 6 bases and J shed 4 bases, with 7 bases lying between them. As DNA, the CDR3 is TGTGCCAGCAGCCGCAATAATCAGCCCCAGCATTTT. It encodes CASSRNNQPQHF.

Comments on this clone: This likely comes from a read error, as the CDR3 has no conserved phenylalanine or tryptophan at its end. The chain couples TRBV2 to TRBJ2-7; no clear D gene. The CDR3 loop spans 11 amino acids. Per the germline V gene, CDR1 is SNHLY and CDR2 is FYNNEI. Trimming stripped 6 bases from V and 4 bases from J, with 7 bases between. The CDR3 sequence is CASSPRYEQYL. CDR3 nucleotide sequence: TGTGCCAGCAGCCCCCGATACGAGCAGTACCTC.

This rearrangement joins TRBV6-5 to TRBJ2-7, with TRBD2 identical over 8 bases. V lost 5 bases to trimming and J lost 4 bases; unmatched junction nucleotides: 7. CDR1 and CDR2 from the germline V gene are MNHEY and SVGAGI. The CDR3 is made up of 14 amino acids. This CDR3 is CASSHLAGSYEQYF. The CDR3 region has the DNA TGTGCCAGCAGTCACCTAGCGGGTTCGTACGAGCAGTACTTC.

This clone was found many times. J is TRBJ2-7 and V is TRBV19; TRBD2 is a possible D gene (5 bases). The CDR3 totals 13 residues. Trimming left V 1 base short and J 1 base short, with 5 bases between. Germline values: CDR1 LNHDA, CDR2 SQIVND (reference sequence). The CDR3 coding sequence is TGTGCCAGTAGTATAGGAGGGTCCTACGAGCAGTACTTC. It is translated as CASSIGGSYEQYF. Based on the CDR3 plus reference TRBV19 and TRBJ2-7, the full variable domain is DGGITQSPKYLFRKEGQNVTLSCEQNLNHDAMYWYRQDPGQGLRLIYYSQIVNDFQKGDIAEGYSVSREKKESFPLTVTSAQKNPTAFYLCASSIGGSYEQYFGPGTRLTVT.

This clone occurred many times. The chain has TRBV3-1 and TRBJ2-2, with 7 bases aligning to TRBD1. CDR1 and CDR2 from the germline V gene are LGHDT and YNNKEL (reference sequence). Germline trimming cut 4 bases from V and 7 bases from J; bases unmatched to any gene: 6. The CDR3 is made up of 14 amino acids. This chain's CDR3 is CASSPGTAFGELFF. The DNA for the CDR3 is TGTGCCAGCAGCCCGGGGACAGCCTTCGGGGAGCTGTTTTTT. Full variable domain (rest looked up from reference TRBV3-1 and TRBJ2-2): DTAVSQTPKYLVTQMGNDKSIKCEQNLGHDTMYWYKQDSKKFLKIMFSYNNKELIINETVPNRFSPKSPDKAHLNLHINSLELGDSAVYFCASSPGTAFGELFFGEGSRLTVL.